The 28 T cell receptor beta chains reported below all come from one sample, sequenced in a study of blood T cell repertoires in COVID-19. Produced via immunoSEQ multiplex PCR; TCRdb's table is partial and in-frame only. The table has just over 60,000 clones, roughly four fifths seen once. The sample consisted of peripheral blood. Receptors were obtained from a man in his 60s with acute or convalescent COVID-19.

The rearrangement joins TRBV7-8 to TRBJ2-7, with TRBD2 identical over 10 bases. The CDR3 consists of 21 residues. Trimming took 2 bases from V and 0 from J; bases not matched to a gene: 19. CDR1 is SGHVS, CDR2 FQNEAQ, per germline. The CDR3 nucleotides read TGTGCCAGCAGCTTACGGGCTCGGCCAGGAGAACTAGCGGGGAGCTCCTACGAGCAGTACTTC. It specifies CASSLRARPGELAGSSYEQYF.

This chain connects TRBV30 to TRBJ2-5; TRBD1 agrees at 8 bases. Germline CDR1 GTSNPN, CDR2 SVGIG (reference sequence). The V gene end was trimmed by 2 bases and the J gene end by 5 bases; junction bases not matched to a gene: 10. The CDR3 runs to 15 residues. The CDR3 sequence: CAWSTTGGIKETQYF. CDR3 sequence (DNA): TGTGCCTGGAGTACAACAGGGGGAATAAAGGAGACCCAGTACTTC.

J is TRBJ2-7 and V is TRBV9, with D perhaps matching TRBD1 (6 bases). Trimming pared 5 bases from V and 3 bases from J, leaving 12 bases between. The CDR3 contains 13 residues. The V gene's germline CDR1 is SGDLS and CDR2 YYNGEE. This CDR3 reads CASSPGTNYEQYF. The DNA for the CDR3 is TGTGCCAGCAGTCCCGGGACAAACTACGAGCAGTACTTC.

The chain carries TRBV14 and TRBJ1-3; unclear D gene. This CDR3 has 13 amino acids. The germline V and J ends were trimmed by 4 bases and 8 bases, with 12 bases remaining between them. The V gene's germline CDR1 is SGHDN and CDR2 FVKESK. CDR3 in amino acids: CASSLGRAYTIYF. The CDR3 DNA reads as TGTGCCAGCAGCCTCGGGAGGGCCTACACCATATATTTT.

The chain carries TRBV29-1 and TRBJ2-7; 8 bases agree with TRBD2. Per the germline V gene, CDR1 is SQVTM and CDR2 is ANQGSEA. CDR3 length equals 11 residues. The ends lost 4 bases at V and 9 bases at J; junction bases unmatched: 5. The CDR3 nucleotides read TGCAGCGTTGGCCGGGAGGGGGGGCAGTACTTC. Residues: CSVGREGGQYF.

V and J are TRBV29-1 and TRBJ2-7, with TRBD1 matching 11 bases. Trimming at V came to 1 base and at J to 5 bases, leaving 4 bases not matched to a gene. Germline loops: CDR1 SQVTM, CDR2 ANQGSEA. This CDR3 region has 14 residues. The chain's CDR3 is CSVEGTGGINEQYF. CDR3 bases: TGCAGCGTTGAAGGGACAGGGGGCATTAACGAGCAGTACTTC.

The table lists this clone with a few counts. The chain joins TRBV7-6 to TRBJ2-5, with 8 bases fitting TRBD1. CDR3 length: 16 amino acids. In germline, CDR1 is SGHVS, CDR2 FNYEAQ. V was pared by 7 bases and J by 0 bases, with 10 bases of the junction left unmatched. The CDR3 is CASTQRWTGYQETQYF. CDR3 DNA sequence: TGTGCCAGCACCCAGCGATGGACAGGGTACCAAGAGACCCAGTACTTC.

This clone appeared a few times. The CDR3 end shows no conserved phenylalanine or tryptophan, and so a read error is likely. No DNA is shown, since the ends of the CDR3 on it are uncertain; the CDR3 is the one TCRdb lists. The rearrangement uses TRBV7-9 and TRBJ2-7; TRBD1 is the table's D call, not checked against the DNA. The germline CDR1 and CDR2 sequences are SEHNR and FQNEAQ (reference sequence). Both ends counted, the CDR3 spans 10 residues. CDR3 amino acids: CASSRGQGYR.

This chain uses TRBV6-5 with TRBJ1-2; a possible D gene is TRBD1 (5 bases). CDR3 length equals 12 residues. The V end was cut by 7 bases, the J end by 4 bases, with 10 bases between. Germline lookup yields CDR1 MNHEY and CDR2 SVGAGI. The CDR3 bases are TGTGCCAGCACAGGACAAGGCTATGGCTACACCTTC. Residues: CASTGQGYGYTF.

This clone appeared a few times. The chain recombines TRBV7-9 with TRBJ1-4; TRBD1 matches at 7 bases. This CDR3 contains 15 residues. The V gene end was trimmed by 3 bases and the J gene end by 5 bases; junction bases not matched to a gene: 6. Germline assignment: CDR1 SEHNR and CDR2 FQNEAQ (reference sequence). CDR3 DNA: TGTGCCAGCAGCTTGAGTGACAGGGTAAATGAAAAACTGTTTTTT. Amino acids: CASSLSDRVNEKLFF. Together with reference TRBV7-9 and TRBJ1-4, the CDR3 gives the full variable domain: DTGVSQNPRHKITKRGQNVTFRCDPISEHNRLYWYRQTLGQGPEFLTYFQNEAQLEKSRLLSDRFSAERPKGSFSTLEIQRTEQGDSAMYLCASSLSDRVNEKLFFGSGTQLSVL.

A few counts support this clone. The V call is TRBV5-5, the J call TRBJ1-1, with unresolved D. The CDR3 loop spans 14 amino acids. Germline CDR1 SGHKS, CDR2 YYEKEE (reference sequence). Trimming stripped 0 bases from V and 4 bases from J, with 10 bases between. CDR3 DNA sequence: TGTGCCAGCAGCTTGGTGGAGGGTATCACTGAAGCTTTCTTT. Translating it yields CASSLVEGITEAFF.

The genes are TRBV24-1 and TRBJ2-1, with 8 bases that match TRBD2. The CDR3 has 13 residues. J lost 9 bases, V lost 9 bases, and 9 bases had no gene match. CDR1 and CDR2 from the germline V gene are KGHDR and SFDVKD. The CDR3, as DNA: TGTGCCACCGCCAGCGGGAGCTGGGTTGAGCAGTTCTTC. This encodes CATASGSWVEQFF.

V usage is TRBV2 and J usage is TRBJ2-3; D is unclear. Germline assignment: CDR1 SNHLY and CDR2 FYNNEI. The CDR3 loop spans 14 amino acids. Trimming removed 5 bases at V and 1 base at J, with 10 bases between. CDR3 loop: CASSPLFGTDTQYF. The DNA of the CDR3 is TGTGCCAGCAGTCCACTCTTTGGCACAGATACGCAGTATTTT.

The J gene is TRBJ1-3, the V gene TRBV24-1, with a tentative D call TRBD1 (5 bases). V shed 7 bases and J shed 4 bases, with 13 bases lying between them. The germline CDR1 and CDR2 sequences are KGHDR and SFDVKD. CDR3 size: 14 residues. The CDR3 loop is CATSENRLGNTIYF. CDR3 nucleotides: TGTGCCACCAGCGAAAACAGGCTCGGAAACACCATATATTTT.

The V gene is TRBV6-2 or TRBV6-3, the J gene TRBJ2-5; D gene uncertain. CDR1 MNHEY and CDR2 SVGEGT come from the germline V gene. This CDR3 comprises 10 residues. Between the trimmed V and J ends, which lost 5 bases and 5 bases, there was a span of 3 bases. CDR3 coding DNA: TGTGCCAGCAGTCGGGAGACCCAGTACTTC. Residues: CASSRETQYF.

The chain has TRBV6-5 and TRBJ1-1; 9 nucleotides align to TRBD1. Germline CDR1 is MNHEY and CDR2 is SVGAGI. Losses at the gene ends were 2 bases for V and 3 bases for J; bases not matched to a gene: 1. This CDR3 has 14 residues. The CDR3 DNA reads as TGTGCCAGCAGTTACGGGACAGGGTACACTGAAGCTTTCTTT. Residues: CASSYGTGYTEAFF.

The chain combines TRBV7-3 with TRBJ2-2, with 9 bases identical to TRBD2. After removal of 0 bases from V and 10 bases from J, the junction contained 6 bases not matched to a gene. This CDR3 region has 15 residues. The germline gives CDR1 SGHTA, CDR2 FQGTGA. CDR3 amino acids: CASSLTGASGTELFF. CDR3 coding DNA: TGTGCCAGCAGCTTAACTGGGGCTAGCGGGACGGAGCTGTTTTTT. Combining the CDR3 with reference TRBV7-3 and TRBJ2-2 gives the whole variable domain GAGVSQTPSNKVTEKGKYVELRCDPISGHTALYWYRQSLGQGPEFLIYFQGTGAADDSGLPNDRFFAVRPEGSVSTLKIQRTERGDSAVYLCASSLTGASGTELFFGEGSRLTVL.

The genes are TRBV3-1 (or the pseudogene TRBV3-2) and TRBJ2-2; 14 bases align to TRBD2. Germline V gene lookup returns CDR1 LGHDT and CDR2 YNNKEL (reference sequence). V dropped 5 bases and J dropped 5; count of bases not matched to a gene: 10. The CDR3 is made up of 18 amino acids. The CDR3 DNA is TGTGCCAGCAGCTTTGAGGGACTAGCGGGAGTGGGAACCGGGGAGCTGTTTTTT. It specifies CASSFEGLAGVGTGELFF.

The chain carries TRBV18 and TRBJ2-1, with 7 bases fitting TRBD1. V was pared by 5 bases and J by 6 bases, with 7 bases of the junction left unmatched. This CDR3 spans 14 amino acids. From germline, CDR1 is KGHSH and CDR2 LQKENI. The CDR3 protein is CASSSYRGFNEQFF. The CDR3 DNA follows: TGTGCCAGCTCATCATACAGGGGTTTCAATGAGCAGTTCTTC.

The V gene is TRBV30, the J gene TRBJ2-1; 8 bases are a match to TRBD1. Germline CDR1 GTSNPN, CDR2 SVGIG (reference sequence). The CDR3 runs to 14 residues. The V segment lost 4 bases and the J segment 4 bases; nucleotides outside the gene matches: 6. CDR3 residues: CAWKGTGGYNEQFF. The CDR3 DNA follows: TGTGCCTGGAAGGGGACAGGAGGATACAATGAGCAGTTCTTC.

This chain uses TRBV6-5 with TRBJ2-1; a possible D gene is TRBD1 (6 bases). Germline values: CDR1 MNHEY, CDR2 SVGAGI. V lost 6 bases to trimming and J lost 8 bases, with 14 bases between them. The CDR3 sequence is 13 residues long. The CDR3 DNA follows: TGTGCCAGCAGAGACACAGGGCTGGATGAGCAGTTCTTC. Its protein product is CASRDTGLDEQFF.

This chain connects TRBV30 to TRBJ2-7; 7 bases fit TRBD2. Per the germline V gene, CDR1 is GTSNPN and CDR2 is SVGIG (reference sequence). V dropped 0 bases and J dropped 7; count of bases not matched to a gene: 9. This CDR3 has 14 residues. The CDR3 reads CAWSVLAGEGEQYF. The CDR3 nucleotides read TGTGCCTGGAGTGTACTGGCGGGAGAGGGAGAGCAGTACTTC.

The CDR3 bases are TGTGCCAGCAGTTACTCCAGGGAGCAGTACTTC. It codes for CASSYSREQYF. The chain combines TRBV6-5 with TRBJ2-7; D ambiguous. Germline V gene sequence: CDR1 MNHEY, CDR2 SVGAGI. The V and J ends lost 0 bases and 7 bases respectively, with 4 bases between them. This CDR3 comprises 11 residues.

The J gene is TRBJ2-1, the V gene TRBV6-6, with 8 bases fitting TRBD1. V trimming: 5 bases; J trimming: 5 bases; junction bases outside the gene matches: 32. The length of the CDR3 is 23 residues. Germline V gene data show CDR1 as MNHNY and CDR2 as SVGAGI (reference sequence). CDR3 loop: CASSQPHSRPRGRNSFRDNEQFF. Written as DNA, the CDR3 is TGTGCCAGCAGTCAACCCCATTCCCGCCCCAGGGGGCGTAATAGTTTTAGGGACAATGAGCAGTTCTTC.

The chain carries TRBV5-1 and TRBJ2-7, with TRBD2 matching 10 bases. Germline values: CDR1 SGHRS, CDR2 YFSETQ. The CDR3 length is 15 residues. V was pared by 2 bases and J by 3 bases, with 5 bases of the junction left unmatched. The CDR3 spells CASSLSSGRNYEQYF. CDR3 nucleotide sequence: TGCGCCAGCAGCTTATCTAGCGGGAGAAACTACGAGCAGTACTTC.

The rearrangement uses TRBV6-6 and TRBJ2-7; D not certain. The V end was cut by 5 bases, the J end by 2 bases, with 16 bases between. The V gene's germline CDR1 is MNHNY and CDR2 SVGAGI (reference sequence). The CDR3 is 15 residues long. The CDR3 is CASSPTPTGTYEQYF. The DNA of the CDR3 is TGTGCCAGCAGTCCTACCCCGACTGGCACCTACGAGCAGTACTTC.

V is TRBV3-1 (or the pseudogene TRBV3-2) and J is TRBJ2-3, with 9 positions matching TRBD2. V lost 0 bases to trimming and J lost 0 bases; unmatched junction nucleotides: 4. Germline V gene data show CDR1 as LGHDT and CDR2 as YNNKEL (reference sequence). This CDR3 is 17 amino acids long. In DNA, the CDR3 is TGTGCCAGCAGCCAAGAAGGCGGGAGGGCCAGCACAGATACGCAGTATTTT. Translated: CASSQEGGRASTDTQYF.

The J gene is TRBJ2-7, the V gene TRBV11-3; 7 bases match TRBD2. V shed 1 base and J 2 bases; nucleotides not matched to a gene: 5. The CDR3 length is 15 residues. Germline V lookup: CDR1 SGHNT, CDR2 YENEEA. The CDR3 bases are TGTGCCAGCAGCTTAGGGGCTAGCGGCACCTACGAGCAGTACTTC. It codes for CASSLGASGTYEQYF.